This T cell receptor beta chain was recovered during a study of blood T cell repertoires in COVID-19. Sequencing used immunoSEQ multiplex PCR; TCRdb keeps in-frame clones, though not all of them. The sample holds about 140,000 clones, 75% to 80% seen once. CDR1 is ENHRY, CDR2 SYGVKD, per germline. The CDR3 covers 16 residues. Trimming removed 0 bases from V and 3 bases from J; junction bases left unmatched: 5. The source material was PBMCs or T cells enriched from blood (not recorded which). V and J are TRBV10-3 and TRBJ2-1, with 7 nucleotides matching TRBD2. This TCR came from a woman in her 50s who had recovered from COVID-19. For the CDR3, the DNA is TGTGCCATCAGTGAGTCGTGGCGGGAGATCTACAATGAGCAGTTCTTC. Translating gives CAISESWREIYNEQFF.